One sample yielded the 17 T cell receptor beta chains listed below, sequenced in a study of T cell changes during pregnancy in multiple sclerosis. Sequencing was performed with immunoSEQ multiplex PCR; in TCRdb, only in-frame clones are kept and a portion is missing. The sample includes about 110,000 clones, 80% to 95% seen only once; the top ten take roughly 1.7%. The starting material was peripheral blood, obtained after pregnancy. Every receptor here comes from a female donor with multiple sclerosis, enrolled in a pregnancy study.

This clone was seen only once. This rearrangement joins TRBV28 to TRBJ1-2; weak D call: TRBD1 (6 bases). CDR1 is MDHEN and CDR2 is SYDVKM in the germline V gene. This CDR3 is built from 12 residues. Trimming took off 10 bases at V and 4 bases at J, with 13 bases between the two ends. As DNA, the CDR3 is TGTGCCACGGGGGGGCCCCTCTATGGCTACACCTTC. Protein: CATGGPLYGYTF.

The rearrangement links TRBV19 to TRBJ2-1; tentative D call: TRBD2 (6 bases). V lost 2 bases and J 4 bases, leaving 12 bases between the germline ends. The CDR3 consists of 15 residues. Germline V gene lookup returns CDR1 LNHDA and CDR2 SQIVND (reference sequence). The CDR3 DNA reads as TGTGCCAGTAGTATAAGCGGGTTAAATTACAATGAGCAGTTCTTC. This translates into CASSISGLNYNEQFF.

The rearrangement links TRBV6-5 to TRBJ1-4; D may be TRBD1 (6 bases). The CDR3 totals 16 residues. Looked up from germline, CDR1 is MNHEY and CDR2 is SVGAGI. V lost 0 bases and J 6 bases, leaving 14 bases between the germline ends. The CDR3 loop is CASSYSRTDSYEKLFF. The CDR3, as DNA: TGTGCCAGCAGTTACTCGAGGACAGACTCCTATGAAAAACTGTTTTTT.

J is TRBJ2-1 and V is TRBV6-5; 8 bases agree with TRBD2. V lost 11 bases, J lost 7 bases, and 10 bases stayed unmatched. The CDR3 is 13 amino acids. CDR1 MNHEY and CDR2 SVGAGI come from the germline V gene. CDR3 sequence reads: CAAAGGLGNEQFF. The CDR3 DNA reads as TGTGCCGCGGCGGGGGGCCTGGGGAATGAGCAGTTCTTC.

The chain combines TRBV30 with TRBJ1-2, with D perhaps TRBD1 (6 bases). The CDR3 sequence is 13 residues long. CDR1 and CDR2 (germline): GTSNPN, SVGIG (reference sequence). V lost 3 bases and J 2 bases, leaving 10 bases between the germline ends. The CDR3 spells CAWSPDRNYGYTF. In DNA, the CDR3 is TGTGCCTGGAGCCCGGACAGAAACTATGGCTACACCTTC.

The chain combines TRBV9 with TRBJ1-2, with 9 positions matching TRBD1. Germline CDR1 and CDR2: SGDLS and YYNGEE. The J segment lost 4 bases and the V segment lost 0 bases, leaving 7 bases of the junction unmatched. The CDR3 has 16 amino acids. This chain's CDR3 is CASSVARDREPYGYTF. DNA for the CDR3: TGTGCCAGCAGCGTAGCCCGGGACAGGGAGCCCTATGGCTACACCTTC.

This chain links TRBV19 with TRBJ1-4, with 10 nucleotides matching TRBD1. The CDR3 contains 14 residues. Germline CDR1 and CDR2: LNHDA and SQIVND (reference sequence). V dropped 7 bases and J dropped 6; count of bases not matched to a gene: 5. The CDR3 region has the DNA TGTGCCAGTACCCCGGGACAGGGGTATGAAAAACTGTTTTTT. This sequence encodes CASTPGQGYEKLFF.

The rearrangement links TRBV7-3 to TRBJ2-1, with 9 nucleotides matching TRBD2. CDR1 and CDR2 (germline): SGHTA, FQGTGA. CDR3 length equals 15 residues. Germline trimming cut 5 bases from V and 8 bases from J; bases unmatched to any gene: 10. The CDR3 spells CASSPLTSGTDEQFF. The CDR3 nucleotides read TGTGCCAGCAGCCCCCTGACTAGCGGCACCGATGAGCAGTTCTTC.

The chain's CDR3 is CASSQTYNEQFF. The DNA for the CDR3 is TGTGCCAGCAGCCAGACCTACAATGAGCAGTTCTTC. The V gene is TRBV5-4, the J gene TRBJ2-1; no clear D gene. Germline CDR1 is SGHNT and CDR2 is YYREEE (reference sequence). The CDR3 is 12 amino acids. The ends were cut back, 4 bases at V and 2 bases at J, with 4 bases in the middle.

This clone was counted only a few times. This chain joins TRBV28 and TRBJ1-5; 8 nucleotides agree with TRBD1. The CDR3 totals 13 residues. Germline trimming cut 10 bases from V and 4 bases from J; bases unmatched to any gene: 6. Germline lookup yields CDR1 MDHEN and CDR2 SYDVKM. The CDR3 nucleotides are TGTGCCACCGGGACAGGAGTAAATCAGCCCCAGCATTTT. This gives the protein CATGTGVNQPQHF.

The CDR3 is CASSGTGVNTEAFF. CDR3 bases: TGTGCCAGCAGTGGGACAGGGGTGAACACTGAAGCTTTCTTT. V is TRBV2 and J is TRBJ1-1; 9 bases are shared with TRBD1. The CDR3 runs 14 residues. Losses at the gene ends were 4 bases for V and 0 bases for J; bases not matched to a gene: 0. Per the germline V gene, CDR1 is SNHLY and CDR2 is FYNNEI.

The chain is built from TRBV5-6 and TRBJ2-6, with D unresolved. Germline CDR1 and CDR2: SGHDT and YYEEEE. V was clipped by 4 bases and J by 0 bases, with 8 bases between them. This CDR3 comprises 15 residues. CDR3 DNA: TGTGCCAGCAGCCGATACTACTCTGGGGCCAACGTCCTGACTTTC. Protein product: CASSRYYSGANVLTF.

The chain uses TRBV5-1 and TRBJ2-7; D perhaps matches TRBD2 (5 bases). Germline lookup yields CDR1 SGHRS and CDR2 YFSETQ. The CDR3 is made up of 14 amino acids. V was clipped by 4 bases and J by 1 base, with 12 bases between them. CDR3 nucleotide sequence: TGCGCCAGCAGCCCGGCGGGCGAATCCTACGAGCAGTACTTC. This encodes CASSPAGESYEQYF. The full variable domain, completed using reference TRBV5-1 and TRBJ2-7, is KAGVTQTPRYLIKTRGQQVTLSCSPISGHRSVSWYQQTPGQGLQFLFEYFSETQRNKGNFPGRFSGRQFSNSRSEMNVSTLELGDSALYLCASSPAGESYEQYFGPGTRLTVT.

CDR3 in DNA: TGTGCCAGCAGTTTCCTCCCTAGCGGGCACTCCTACAATGAGCAGTTCTTC. It translates to CASSFLPSGHSYNEQFF. This rearrangement joins TRBV28 to TRBJ2-1; 8 nucleotides agree with TRBD2. V gave up 3 bases and J gave up 0 bases; unmatched junction bases: 7. The CDR3 has 17 residues. The germline V gene encodes CDR1 MDHEN and CDR2 SYDVKM.

The chain couples TRBV14 to TRBJ1-1; 7 nucleotides match TRBD1. The germline CDR1 and CDR2 sequences are SGHDN and FVKESK. This CDR3 has 14 residues. V trimming: 6 bases; J trimming: 0 bases; junction bases outside the gene matches: 4. The CDR3 is CASRGDRVNTEAFF. DNA for the CDR3: TGTGCCAGCAGGGGCGACAGGGTGAACACTGAAGCTTTCTTT.

The chain links TRBV4-1 to TRBJ2-7, with 16 bases fitting TRBD2. Germline CDR1 reads MGHRA; CDR2 reads YSYEKL. The CDR3 length is 17 residues. V trimming: 10 bases; J trimming: 2 bases; junction bases outside the gene matches: 11. The CDR3 DNA sequence: TGCGCCAACCCGGGACTAGCGGGGGGGACAATCGCCTACGAGCAGTACTTC. Translated: CANPGLAGGTIAYEQYF.

The chain uses TRBV5-8 and TRBJ1-2; 9 nucleotides agree with TRBD1. Germline assignment: CDR1 SGHTS and CDR2 YDEGEE. V shed 0 bases, J shed 0 bases, and the junction held 3 bases outside the gene matches. This CDR3 comprises 16 residues. CDR3 coding DNA: TGTGCCAGCAGCTTGGGGACAGGGGCCGCTAACTATGGCTACACCTTC. Protein sequence: CASSLGTGAANYGYTF.